The present entry profiles one TCR beta chain with its context. Only in-frame clones appear in the TCRdb table, and some are missing; sequencing was by immunoSEQ multiplex PCR. The sample contains 75,000 to 100,000 clones, roughly 89% of which appear only once. The data are from a study of blood T cell repertoires in COVID-19. Study background: Sample material is recorded as cDNA or gDNA derived from T cells, B-cell-depleted T cells, or PBMCs.

CDR3 length: 14 amino acids. The chain uses TRBV12-2 and TRBJ1-2; the tabulated D call, TRBD1, remains unverified against the DNA. TRBV12-2 constitutes a pseudogene. The sequenced material came from peripheral blood. This receptor was identified in a human donor in a cohort sampled during active COVID-19. CDR3 sequence: CASRPTGGNYGYTF. The DNA for the CDR3 is TGTGCAAGTCGGCCTACAGGGGGTAACTATGGCTACACCTTC.